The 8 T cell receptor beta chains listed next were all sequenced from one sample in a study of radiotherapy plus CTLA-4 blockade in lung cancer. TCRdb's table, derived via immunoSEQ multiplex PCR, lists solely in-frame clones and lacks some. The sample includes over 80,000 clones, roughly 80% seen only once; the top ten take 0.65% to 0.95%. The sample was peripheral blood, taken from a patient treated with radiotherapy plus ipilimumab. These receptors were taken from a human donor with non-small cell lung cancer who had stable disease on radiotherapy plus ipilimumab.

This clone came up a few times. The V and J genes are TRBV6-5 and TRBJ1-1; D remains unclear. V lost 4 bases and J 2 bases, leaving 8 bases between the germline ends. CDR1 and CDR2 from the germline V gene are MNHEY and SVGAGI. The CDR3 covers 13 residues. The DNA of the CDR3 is TGTGCCAGCAGTTCAACCACCAACACTGAAGCTTTCTTT. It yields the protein CASSSTTNTEAFF.

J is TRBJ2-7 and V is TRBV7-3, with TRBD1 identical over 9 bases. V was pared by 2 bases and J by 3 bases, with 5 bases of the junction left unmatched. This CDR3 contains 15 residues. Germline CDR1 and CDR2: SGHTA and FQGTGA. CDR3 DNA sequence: TGTGCCAGCAGCTTAGGACAGGGGCGAGACTACGAGCAGTACTTC. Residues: CASSLGQGRDYEQYF.

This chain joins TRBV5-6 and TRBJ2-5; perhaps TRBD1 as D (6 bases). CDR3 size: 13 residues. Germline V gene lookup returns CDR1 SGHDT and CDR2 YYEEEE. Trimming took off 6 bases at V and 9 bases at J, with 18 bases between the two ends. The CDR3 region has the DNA TGTGCCAGCACCCCATCCGGGACAAAAGCCCAGTACTTC. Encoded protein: CASTPSGTKAQYF.

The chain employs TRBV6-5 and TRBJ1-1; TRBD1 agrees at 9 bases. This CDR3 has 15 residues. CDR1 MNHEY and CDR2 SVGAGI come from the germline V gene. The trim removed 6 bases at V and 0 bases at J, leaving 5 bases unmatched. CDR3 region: CASSPDRGLNTEAFF. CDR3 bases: TGTGCCAGCAGCCCGGACAGGGGATTGAACACTGAAGCTTTCTTT.

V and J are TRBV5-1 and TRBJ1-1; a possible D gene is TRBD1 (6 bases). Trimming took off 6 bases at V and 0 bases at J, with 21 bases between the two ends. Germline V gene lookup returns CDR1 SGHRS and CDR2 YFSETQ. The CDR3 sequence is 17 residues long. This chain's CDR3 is CASISGGAPPMNTEAFF. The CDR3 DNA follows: TGCGCCAGCATTTCGGGGGGGGCGCCCCCCATGAACACTGAAGCTTTCTTT. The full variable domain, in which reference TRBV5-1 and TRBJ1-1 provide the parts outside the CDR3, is KAGVTQTPRYLIKTRGQQVTLSCSPISGHRSVSWYQQTPGQGLQFLFEYFSETQRNKGNFPGRFSGRQFSNSRSEMNVSTLELGDSALYLCASISGGAPPMNTEAFFGQGTRLTVV.

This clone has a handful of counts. CDR3 loop: CASSLAARESGGYTF. Written as DNA, the CDR3 is TGCGCCAGCAGCTTGGCCGCCAGGGAGAGTGGAGGCTACACCTTC. The V and J genes are TRBV5-1 and TRBJ1-2, with D possibly matching TRBD1 (5 bases). Trimming cost V 0 bases and J 8 bases, with 17 bases left between them. The CDR3 contains 15 residues. Germline V gene lookup returns CDR1 SGHRS and CDR2 YFSETQ.

The CDR3 sequence: CASSLVGTGVDYEQYF. For the CDR3, the DNA is TGTGCCAGCAGCTTAGTCGGGACAGGGGTGGACTACGAGCAGTACTTC. The rearrangement links TRBV11-2 to TRBJ2-7, with 10 bases lining up with TRBD1. This CDR3 is 16 amino acids long. Germline V gene sequence: CDR1 SGHAT, CDR2 FQNNGV. After removal of 1 base from V and 3 bases from J, the junction contained 6 bases not matched to a gene.

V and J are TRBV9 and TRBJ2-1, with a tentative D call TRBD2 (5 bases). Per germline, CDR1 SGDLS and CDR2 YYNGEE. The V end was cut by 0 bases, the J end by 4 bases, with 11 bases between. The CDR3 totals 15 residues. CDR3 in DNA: TGTGCCAGCAGCGTAGTGTTAGCGCGATACAATGAGCAGTTCTTC. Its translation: CASSVVLARYNEQFF.